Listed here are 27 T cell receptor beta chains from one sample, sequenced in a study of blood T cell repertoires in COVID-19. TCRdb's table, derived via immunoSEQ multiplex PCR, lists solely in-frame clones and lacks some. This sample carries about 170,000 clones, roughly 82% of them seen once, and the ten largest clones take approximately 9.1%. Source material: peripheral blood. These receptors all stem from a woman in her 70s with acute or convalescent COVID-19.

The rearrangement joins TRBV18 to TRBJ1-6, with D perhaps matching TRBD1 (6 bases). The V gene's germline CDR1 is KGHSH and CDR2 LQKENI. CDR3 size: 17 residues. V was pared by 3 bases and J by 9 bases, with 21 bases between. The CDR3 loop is CASSPVGPGGGLSPLHF. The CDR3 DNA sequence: TGTGCCAGCTCACCCGTGGGCCCAGGCGGGGGCCTTTCACCCCTCCACTTT.

The CDR3 loop reads CASVSGRATDTGELFF. CDR3 bases: TGTGCCAGTGTTAGCGGGAGGGCCACTGACACCGGGGAGCTGTTTTTT. The J gene is TRBJ2-2, the V gene TRBV7-9; 11 bases are a match to TRBD2. The CDR3 spans 16 residues. After removal of 9 bases from V and 3 bases from J, the junction contained 9 bases not matched to a gene. Germline assignment: CDR1 SEHNR and CDR2 FQNEAQ (reference sequence).

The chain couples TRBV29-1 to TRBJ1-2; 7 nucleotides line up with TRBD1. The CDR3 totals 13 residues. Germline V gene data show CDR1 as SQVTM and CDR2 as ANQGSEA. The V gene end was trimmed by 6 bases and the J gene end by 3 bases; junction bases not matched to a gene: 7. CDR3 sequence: CSVEPGQHYGYTF. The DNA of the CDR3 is TGCAGCGTGGAGCCGGGACAGCACTATGGCTACACCTTC.

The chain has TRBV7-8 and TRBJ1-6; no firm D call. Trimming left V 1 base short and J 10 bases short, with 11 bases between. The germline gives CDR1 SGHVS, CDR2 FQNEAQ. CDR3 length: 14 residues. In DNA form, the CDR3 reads TGTGCCAGCAGCTTAGTTGGAGAGGAGTCACCCCTCCACTTT. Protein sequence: CASSLVGEESPLHF.

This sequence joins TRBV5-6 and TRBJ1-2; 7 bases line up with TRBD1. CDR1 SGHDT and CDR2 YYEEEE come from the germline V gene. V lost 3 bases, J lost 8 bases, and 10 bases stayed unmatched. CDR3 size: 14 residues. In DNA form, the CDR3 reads TGTGCCAGCAGCTGGAGAGGGGGCGGAGGAGGCTACACCTTC. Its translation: CASSWRGGGGGYTF.

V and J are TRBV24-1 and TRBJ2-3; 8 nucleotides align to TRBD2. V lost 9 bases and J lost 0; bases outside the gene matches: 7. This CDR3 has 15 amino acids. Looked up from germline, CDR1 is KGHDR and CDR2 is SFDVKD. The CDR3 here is CATSLAGRSTDTQYF. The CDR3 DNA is TGTGCCACCTCTCTAGCGGGCCGTAGCACAGATACGCAGTATTTT.

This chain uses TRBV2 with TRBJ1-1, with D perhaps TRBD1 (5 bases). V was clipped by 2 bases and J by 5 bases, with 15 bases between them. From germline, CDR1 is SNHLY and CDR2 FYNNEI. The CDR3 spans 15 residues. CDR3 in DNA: TGTGCCAGCAGTGAACTGCGGGGGGTAGGAACTGAAGCTTTCTTT. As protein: CASSELRGVGTEAFF. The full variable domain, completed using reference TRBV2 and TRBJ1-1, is EPEVTQTPSHQVTQMGQEVILRCVPISNHLYFYWYRQILGQKVEFLVSFYNNEISEKSEIFDDQFSVERPDGSNFTLKIRSTKLEDSAMYFCASSELRGVGTEAFFGQGTRLTVV.

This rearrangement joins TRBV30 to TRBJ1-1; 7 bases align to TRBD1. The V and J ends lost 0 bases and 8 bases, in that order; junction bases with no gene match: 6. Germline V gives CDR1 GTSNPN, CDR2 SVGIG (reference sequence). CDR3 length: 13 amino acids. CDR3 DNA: TGTGCCTGGAGTGTAGGGACAGTAAGCGAAGCTTTCTTT. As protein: CAWSVGTVSEAFF.

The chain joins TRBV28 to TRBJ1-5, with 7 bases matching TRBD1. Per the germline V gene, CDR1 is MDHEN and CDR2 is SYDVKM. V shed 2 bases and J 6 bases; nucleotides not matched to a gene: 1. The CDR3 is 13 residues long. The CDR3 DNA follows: TGTGCCAGCAGTTTAGCAGGGGGTCAGCCCCAGCATTTT. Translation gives CASSLAGGQPQHF.

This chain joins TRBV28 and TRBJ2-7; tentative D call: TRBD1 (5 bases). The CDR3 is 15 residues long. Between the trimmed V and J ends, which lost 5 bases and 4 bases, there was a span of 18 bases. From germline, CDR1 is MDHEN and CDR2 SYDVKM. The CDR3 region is CASSGANAAAYEQYF. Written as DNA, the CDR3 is TGTGCCAGCAGTGGGGCAAATGCGGCCGCTTACGAGCAGTACTTC.

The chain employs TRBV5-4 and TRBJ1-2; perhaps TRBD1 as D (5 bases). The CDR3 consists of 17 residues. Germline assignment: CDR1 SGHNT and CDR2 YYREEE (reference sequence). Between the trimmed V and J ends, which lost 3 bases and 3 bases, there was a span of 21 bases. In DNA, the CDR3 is TGTGCCAGCAGCTCTGGGGGGACTGGGGCAGTATACTATGGCTACACCTTC. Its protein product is CASSSGGTGAVYYGYTF.

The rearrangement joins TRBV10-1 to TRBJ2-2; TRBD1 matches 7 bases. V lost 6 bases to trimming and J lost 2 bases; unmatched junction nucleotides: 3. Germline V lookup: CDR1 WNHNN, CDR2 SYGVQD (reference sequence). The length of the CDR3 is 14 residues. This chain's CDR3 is CASSGTANTGELFF. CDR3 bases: TGCGCCAGCAGCGGGACAGCTAACACCGGGGAGCTGTTTTTT.

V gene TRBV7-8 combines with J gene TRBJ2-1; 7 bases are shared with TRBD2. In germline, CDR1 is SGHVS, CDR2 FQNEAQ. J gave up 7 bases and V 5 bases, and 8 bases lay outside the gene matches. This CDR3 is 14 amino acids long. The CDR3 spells CASSEREGRNEQFF. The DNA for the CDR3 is TGTGCCAGCAGCGAGCGGGAAGGGCGGAATGAGCAGTTCTTC.

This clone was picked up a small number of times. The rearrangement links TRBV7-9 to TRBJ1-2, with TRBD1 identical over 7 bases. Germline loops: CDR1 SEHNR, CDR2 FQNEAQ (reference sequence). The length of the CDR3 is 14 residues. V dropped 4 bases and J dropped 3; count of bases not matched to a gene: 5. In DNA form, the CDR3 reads TGTGCCAGCAGCTCCGGGACAGAGTACTATGGCTACACCTTC. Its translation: CASSSGTEYYGYTF.

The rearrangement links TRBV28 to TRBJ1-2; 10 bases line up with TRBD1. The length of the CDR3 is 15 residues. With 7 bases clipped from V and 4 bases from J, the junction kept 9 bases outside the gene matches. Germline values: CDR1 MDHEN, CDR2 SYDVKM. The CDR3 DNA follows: TGTGCCAGCACCAATTCGGGACAGGGGCTCTATGGCTACACCTTC. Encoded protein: CASTNSGQGLYGYTF.

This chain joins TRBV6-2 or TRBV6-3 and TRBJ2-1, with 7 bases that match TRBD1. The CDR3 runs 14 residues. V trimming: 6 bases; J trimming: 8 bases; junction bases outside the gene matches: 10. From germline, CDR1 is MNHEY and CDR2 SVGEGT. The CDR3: CASSVPGQRHEQFF. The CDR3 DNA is TGTGCCAGCAGCGTACCGGGACAGCGACATGAGCAGTTCTTC.

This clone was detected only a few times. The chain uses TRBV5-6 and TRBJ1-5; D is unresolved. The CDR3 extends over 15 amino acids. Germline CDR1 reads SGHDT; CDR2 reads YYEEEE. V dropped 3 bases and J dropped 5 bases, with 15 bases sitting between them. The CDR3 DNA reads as TGTGCCAGCAGCTCCCTCGGGGAGTCGGATCAGCCCCAGCATTTT. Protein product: CASSSLGESDQPQHF.

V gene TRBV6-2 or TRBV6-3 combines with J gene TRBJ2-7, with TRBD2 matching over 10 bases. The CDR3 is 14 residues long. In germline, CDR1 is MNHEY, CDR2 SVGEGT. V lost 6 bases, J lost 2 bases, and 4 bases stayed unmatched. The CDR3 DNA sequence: TGTGCCAGCAGCGAGCGGGGGGGCCCCTACGAGCAGTACTTC. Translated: CASSERGGPYEQYF.

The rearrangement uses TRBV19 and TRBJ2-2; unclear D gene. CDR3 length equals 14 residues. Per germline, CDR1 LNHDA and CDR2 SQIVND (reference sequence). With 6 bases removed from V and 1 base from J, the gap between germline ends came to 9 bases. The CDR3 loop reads CASRALRNTGELFF. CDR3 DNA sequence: TGTGCCAGTAGGGCCTTAAGGAACACCGGGGAGCTGTTTTTT.

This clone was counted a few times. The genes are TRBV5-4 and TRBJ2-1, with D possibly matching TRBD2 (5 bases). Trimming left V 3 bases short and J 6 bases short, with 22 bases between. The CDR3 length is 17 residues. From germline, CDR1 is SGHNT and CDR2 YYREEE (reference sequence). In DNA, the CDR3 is TGTGCCAGCAGCTCAAGACCCCTAGCACCCCTGGGCAATGAGCAGTTCTTC. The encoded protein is CASSSRPLAPLGNEQFF. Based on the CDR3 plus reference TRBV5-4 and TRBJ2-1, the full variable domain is ETGVTQSPTHLIKTRGQQVTLRCSSQSGHNTVSWYQQALGQGPQFIFQYYREEENGRGNFPPRFSGLQFPNYSSELNVNALELDDSALYLCASSSRPLAPLGNEQFFGPGTRLTVL.

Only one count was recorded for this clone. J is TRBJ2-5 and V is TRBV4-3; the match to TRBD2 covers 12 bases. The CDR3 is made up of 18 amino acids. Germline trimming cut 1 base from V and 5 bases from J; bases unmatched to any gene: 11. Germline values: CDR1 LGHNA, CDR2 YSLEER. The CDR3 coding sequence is TGCGCCAGCAGCCAAGCGGGCCTGGCTAGCGGGGGGGCGGAGACCCAGTACTTC. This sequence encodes CASSQAGLASGGAETQYF.

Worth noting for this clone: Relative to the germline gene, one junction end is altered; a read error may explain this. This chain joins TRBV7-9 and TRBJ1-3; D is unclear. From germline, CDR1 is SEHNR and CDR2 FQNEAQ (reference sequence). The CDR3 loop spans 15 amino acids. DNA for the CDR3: TGTGCCAGCAGCGTAGCGGCAGGTCCTGGAAACACCATATATTTT. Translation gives CASSVAAGPGNTIYF.

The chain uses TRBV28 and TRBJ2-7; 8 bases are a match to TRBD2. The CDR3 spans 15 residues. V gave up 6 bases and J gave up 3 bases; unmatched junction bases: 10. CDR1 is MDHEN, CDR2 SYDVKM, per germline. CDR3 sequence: CASSSDSGILYEQYF. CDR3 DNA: TGTGCCAGCAGCTCGGATAGCGGGATACTCTACGAGCAGTACTTC.

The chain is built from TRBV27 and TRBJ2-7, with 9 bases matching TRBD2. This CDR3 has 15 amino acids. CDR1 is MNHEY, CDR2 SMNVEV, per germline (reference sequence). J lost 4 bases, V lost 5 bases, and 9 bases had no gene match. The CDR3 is CASSRASGEQYEQYF. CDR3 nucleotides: TGTGCCAGCAGTCGAGCTAGCGGGGAGCAATACGAGCAGTACTTC.

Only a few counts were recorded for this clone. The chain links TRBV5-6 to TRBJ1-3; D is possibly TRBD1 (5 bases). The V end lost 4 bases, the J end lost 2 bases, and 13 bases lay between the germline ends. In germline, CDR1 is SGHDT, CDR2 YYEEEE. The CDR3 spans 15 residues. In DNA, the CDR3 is TGTGCCAGCAGCGCCGACTGGGGGGCTGGAAACACCATATATTTT. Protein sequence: CASSADWGAGNTIYF.

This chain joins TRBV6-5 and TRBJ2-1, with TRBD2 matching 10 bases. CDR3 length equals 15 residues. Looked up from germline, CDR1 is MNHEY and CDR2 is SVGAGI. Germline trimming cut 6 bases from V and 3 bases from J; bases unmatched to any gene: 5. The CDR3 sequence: CASRRTSGNYNEQFF. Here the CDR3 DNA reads TGTGCCAGCAGACGAACTAGCGGGAACTACAATGAGCAGTTCTTC.

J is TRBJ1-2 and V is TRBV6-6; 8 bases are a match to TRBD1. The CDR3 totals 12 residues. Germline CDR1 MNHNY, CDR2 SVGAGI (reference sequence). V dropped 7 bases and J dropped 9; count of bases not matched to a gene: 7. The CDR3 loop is CASTVDRGRYTF. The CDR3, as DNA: TGTGCCAGCACCGTTGACAGGGGACGCTACACCTTC.